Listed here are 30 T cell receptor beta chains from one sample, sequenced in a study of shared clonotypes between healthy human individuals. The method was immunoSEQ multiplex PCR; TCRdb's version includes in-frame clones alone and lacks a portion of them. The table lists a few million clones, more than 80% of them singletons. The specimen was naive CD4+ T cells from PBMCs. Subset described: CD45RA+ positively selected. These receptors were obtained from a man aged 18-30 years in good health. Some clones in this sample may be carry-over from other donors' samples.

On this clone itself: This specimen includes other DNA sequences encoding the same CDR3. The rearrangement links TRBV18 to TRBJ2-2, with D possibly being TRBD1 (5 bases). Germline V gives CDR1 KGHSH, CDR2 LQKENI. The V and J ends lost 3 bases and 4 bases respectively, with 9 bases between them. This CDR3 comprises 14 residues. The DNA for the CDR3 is TGTGCCAGCTCACCCCGGACAACCACCGGGGAGCTGTTTTTT. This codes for CASSPRTTTGELFF.

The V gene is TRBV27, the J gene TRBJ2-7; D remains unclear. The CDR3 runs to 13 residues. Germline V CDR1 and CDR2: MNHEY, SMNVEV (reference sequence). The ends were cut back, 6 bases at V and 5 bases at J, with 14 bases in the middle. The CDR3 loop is CASRGSAFDEQYF. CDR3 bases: TGTGCCAGCAGGGGGTCGGCGTTCGACGAGCAGTACTTC.

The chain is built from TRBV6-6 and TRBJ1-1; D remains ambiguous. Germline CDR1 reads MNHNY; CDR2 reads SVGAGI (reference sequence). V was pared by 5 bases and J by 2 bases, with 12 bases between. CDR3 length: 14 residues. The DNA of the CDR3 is TGTGCCAGCAGTCTCCGGCAGATCAACACTGAAGCTTTCTTT. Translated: CASSLRQINTEAFF.

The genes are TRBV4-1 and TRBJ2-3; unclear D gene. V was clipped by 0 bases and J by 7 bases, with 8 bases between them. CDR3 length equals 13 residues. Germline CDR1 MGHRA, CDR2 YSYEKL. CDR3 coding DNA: TGCGCCAGCAGCCAAGATATCCGAAATACGCAGTATTTT. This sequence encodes CASSQDIRNTQYF.

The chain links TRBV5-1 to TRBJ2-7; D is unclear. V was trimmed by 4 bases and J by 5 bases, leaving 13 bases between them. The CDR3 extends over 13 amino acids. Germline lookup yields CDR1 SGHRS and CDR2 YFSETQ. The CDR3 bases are TGCGCCAGCAGCCCCGTCCAGGCCAACGAGCAGTACTTC. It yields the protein CASSPVQANEQYF.

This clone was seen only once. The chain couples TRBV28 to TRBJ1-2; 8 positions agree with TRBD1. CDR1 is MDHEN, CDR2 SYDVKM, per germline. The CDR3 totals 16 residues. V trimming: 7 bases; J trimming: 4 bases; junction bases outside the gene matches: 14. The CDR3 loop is CASTPAGTGSLYGYTF. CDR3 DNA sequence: TGTGCCAGCACCCCAGCCGGGACAGGCTCCCTCTATGGCTACACCTTC.

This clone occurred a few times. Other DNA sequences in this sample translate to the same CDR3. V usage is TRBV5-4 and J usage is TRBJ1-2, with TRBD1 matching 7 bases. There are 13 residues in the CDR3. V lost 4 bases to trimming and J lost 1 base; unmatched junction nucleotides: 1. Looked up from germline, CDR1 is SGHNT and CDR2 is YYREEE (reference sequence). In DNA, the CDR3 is TGTGCCAGCAGCCGGGACAGTAACTATGGCTACACCTTC. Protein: CASSRDSNYGYTF.

CDR3 loop: CASSSGTLRGQETQYF. The CDR3 DNA sequence: TGTGCCAGTAGTTCCGGGACACTTAGAGGACAAGAGACCCAGTACTTC. The J gene is TRBJ2-5, the V gene TRBV19; possibly TRBD1 for D (6 bases). In germline, CDR1 is LNHDA, CDR2 SQIVND (reference sequence). Between the trimmed V and J ends, which lost 5 bases and 2 bases, there was a span of 18 bases. The CDR3 has 16 amino acids.

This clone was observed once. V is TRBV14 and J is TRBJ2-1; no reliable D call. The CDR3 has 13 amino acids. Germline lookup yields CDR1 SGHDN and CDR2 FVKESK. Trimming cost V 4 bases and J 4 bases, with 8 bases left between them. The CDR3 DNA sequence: TGTGCCAGCAGCCCTCAAGATTACAATGAGCAGTTCTTC. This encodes CASSPQDYNEQFF.

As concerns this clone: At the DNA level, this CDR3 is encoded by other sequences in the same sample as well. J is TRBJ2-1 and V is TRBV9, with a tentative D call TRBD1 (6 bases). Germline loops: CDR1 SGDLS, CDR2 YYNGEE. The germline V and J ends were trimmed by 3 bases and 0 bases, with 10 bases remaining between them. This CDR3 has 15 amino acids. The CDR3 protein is CASSATGSSYNEQFF. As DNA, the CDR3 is TGTGCCAGCAGCGCGACAGGAAGCTCCTACAATGAGCAGTTCTTC. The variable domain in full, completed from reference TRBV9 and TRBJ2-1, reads DSGVTQTPKHLITATGQRVTLRCSPRSGDLSVYWYQQSLDQGLQFLIQYYNGEERAKGNILERFSAQQFPDLHSELNLSSLELGDSALYFCASSATGSSYNEQFFGPGTRLTVL.

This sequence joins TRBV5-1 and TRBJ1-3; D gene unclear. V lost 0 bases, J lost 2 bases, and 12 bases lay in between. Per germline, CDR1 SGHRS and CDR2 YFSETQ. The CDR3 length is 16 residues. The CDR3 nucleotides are TGCGCCAGCAGCTTGGAGGGTATGACGGCTGGAAACACCATATATTTT. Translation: CASSLEGMTAGNTIYF. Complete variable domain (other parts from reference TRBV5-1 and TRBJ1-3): KAGVTQTPRYLIKTRGQQVTLSCSPISGHRSVSWYQQTPGQGLQFLFEYFSETQRNKGNFPGRFSGRQFSNSRSEMNVSTLELGDSALYLCASSLEGMTAGNTIYFGEGSWLTVV.

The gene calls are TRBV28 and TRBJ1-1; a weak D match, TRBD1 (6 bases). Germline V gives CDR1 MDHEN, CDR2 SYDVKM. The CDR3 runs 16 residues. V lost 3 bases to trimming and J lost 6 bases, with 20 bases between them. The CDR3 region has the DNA TGTGCCAGCAGTTTCGGTTGGGGGGCGCGCAGGGCTGAAGCTTTCTTT. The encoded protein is CASSFGWGARRAEAFF.

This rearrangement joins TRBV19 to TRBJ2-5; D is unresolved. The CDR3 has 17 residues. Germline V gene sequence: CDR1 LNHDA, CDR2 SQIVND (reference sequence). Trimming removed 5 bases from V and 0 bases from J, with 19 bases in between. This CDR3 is CASSSRSGPTYQETQYF. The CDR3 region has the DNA TGTGCCAGTAGTTCCAGGTCCGGCCCTACCTACCAAGAGACCCAGTACTTC.

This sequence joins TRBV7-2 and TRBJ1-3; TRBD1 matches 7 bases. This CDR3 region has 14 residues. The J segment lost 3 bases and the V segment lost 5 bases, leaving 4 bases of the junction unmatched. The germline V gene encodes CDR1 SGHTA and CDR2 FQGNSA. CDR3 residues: CASSLGQVGNTIYF. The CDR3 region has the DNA TGTGCCAGCAGCCTAGGACAGGTTGGAAACACCATATATTTT.

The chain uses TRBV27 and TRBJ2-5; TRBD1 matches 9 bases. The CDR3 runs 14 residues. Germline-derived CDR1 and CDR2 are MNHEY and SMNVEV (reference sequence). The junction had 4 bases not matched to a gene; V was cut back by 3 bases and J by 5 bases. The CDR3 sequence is CASSLTGGEETQYF. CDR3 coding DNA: TGTGCCAGCAGTTTGACAGGGGGAGAGGAGACCCAGTACTTC.

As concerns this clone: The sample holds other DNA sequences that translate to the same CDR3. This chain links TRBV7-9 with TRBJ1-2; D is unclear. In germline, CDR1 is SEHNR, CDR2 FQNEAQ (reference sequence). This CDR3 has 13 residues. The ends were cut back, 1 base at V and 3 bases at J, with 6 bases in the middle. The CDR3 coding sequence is TGTGCCAGCAGCTTAGTGCCAGACTATGGCTACACCTTC. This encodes CASSLVPDYGYTF.

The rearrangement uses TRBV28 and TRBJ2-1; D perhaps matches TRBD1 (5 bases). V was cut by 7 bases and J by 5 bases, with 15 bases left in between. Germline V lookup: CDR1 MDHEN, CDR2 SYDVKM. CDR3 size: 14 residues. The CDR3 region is CASKVQGFDNEQFF. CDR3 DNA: TGTGCCAGCAAAGTCCAGGGCTTCGACAATGAGCAGTTCTTC.

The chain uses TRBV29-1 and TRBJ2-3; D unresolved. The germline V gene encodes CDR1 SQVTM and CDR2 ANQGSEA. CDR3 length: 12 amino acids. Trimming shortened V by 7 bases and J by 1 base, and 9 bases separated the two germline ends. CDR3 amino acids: CSGVRGTDTQYF. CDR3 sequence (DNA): TGCAGCGGTGTCAGAGGCACAGATACGCAGTATTTT.

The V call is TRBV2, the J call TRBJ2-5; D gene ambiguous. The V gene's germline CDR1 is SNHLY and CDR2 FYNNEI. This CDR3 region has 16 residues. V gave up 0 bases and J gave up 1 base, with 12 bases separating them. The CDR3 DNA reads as TGTGCCAGCAGTGAAGCGTCCTGGCAAACCCAAGAGACCCAGTACTTC. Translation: CASSEASWQTQETQYF.

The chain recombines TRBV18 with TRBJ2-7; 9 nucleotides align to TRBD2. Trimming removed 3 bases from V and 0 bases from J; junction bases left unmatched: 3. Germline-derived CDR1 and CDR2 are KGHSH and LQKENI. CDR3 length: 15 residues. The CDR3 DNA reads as TGTGCCAGCTCACCCGCTAGCGGGGCCTCCTACGAGCAGTACTTC. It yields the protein CASSPASGASYEQYF.

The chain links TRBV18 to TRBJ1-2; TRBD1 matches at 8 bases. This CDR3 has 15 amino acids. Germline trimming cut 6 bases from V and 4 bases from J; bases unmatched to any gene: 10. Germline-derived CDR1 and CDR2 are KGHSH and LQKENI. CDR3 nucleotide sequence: TGTGCCAGCTCGCCCGGGACAGGTCAAAGCTATGGCTACACCTTC. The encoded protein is CASSPGTGQSYGYTF.

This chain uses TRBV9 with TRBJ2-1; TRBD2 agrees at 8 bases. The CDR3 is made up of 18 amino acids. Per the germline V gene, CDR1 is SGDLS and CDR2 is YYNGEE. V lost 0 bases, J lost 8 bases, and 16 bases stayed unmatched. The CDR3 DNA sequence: TGTGCCAGCAGCGTAGCGCCCCCACCGGGACCCGGGGGGGATGAGCAGTTCTTC. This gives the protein CASSVAPPPGPGGDEQFF.

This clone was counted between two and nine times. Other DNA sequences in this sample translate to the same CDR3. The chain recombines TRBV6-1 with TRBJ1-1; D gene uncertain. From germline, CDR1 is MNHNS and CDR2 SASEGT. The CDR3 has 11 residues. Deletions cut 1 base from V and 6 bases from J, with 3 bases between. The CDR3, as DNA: TGTGCCAGCAGTGAAGGGTCTGAAGCTTTCTTT. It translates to CASSEGSEAFF.

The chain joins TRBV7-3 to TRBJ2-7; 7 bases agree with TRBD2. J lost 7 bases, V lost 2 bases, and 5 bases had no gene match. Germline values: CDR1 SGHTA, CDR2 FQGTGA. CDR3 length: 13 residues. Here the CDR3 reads CASSLLRESEQYF. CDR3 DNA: TGTGCCAGCAGCTTACTGCGGGAGTCTGAGCAGTACTTC.

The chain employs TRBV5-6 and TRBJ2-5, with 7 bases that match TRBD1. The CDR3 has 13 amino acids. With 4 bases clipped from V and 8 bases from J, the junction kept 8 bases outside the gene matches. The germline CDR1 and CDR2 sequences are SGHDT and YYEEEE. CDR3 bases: TGTGCCAGCAGCGCGGACAGGCCCTTTACCCAGTACTTC. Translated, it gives CASSADRPFTQYF.

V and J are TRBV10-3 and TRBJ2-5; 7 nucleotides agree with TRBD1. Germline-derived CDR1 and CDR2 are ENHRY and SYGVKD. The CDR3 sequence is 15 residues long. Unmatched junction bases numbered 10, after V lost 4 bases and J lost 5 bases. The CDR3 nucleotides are TGTGCCATCAGTGCGTCACAGGGGTTCGGGGAGACCCAGTACTTC. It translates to CAISASQGFGETQYF.

The DNA of the CDR3 is TGCGCCAGCAGCTTGCGTCTCGACCATAACAATGAGCAGTTCTTC. Its translation is CASSLRLDHNNEQFF. The chain is built from TRBV5-1 and TRBJ2-1; D remains unclear. The CDR3 loop spans 15 amino acids. The V end was cut by 1 base, the J end by 5 bases, with 13 bases between. Germline CDR1 reads SGHRS; CDR2 reads YFSETQ. Based on the CDR3 plus reference TRBV5-1 and TRBJ2-1, the full variable domain is KAGVTQTPRYLIKTRGQQVTLSCSPISGHRSVSWYQQTPGQGLQFLFEYFSETQRNKGNFPGRFSGRQFSNSRSEMNVSTLELGDSALYLCASSLRLDHNNEQFFGPGTRLTVL.

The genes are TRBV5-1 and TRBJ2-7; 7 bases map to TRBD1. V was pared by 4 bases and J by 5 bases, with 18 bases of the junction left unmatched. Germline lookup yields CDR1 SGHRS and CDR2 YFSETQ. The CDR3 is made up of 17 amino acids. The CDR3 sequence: CASSAGGRGQVGNEQYF. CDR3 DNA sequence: TGCGCCAGCAGCGCCGGCGGAAGGGGGCAGGTAGGAAACGAGCAGTACTTC.

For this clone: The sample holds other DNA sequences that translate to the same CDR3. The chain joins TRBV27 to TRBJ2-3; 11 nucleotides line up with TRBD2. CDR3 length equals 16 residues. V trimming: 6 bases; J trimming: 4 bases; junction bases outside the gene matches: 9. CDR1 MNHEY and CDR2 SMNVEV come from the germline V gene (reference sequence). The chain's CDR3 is CASSLLAGGRADTQYF. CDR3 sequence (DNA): TGTGCCAGCAGCCTCTTAGCGGGAGGGAGGGCAGATACGCAGTATTTT.

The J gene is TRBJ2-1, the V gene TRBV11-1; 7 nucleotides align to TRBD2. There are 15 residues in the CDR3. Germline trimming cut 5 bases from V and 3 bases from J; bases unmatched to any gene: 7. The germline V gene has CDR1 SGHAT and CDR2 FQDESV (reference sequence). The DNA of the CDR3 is TGTGCCAGCAGCCCCCCGGGGGGAATCTACAATGAGCAGTTCTTC. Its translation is CASSPPGGIYNEQFF.